The 10 T cell receptor beta chains presented below share a single source sample, sequenced in a study of blood T cells in healthy people across ages. With a J-beta primer mix and a sample-barcoded 5' primer, a second PCR ran about 7 to 11 cycles. TCRdb re-derived calls from the 5' RACE reads in MiXCR, one entry per CDR3 protein. In the table there are 1.5 million to 2 million distinct CDR3 sequences, approximately 28% of which are singletons. Sequenced sample: blood. These receptors were taken from a woman aged 25 to 45 in good health.

The V and J genes are TRBV6-2 or TRBV6-3 and TRBJ2-1; D is possibly TRBD1 (6 bases). The V and J ends lost 8 bases and 10 bases respectively, with 18 bases between them. Germline assignment: CDR1 MNHEY and CDR2 SVGEGT. The CDR3 consists of 13 residues. The CDR3 DNA follows: TGTGCCAGCCGGACGAGGACAGCCTACGAGCAGTTCTTC. This gives the protein CASRTRTAYEQFF.

The chain has TRBV30 and TRBJ2-7, with 9 bases aligning to TRBD1. The CDR3 length is 14 residues. The germline V gene encodes CDR1 GTSNPN and CDR2 SVGIG (reference sequence). V was clipped by 4 bases and J by 3 bases; unmatched bases: 7. The chain's CDR3 is CAWNAGTGRYEQYF. CDR3 nucleotides: TGTGCCTGGAATGCCGGGACAGGGCGCTACGAGCAGTACTTC.

Points on this clonotype: A much larger clone differs by one base, so this may be a read error. CDR3: CASSEPAGGIGETQFF. CDR3 sequence (DNA): TGCGCCAGCAGTGAGCCGGCGGGGGGTATTGGAGAGACCCAGTTCTTC. The chain employs TRBV10-1 and TRBJ2-1, with TRBD2 matching over 8 bases. This CDR3 contains 16 residues. V dropped 2 bases and J dropped 13; count of bases not matched to a gene: 16. CDR1 WNHNN and CDR2 SYGVQD come from the germline V gene (reference sequence).

This clonotype was picked up a small number of times. The chain links TRBV4-3 to TRBJ2-7; TRBD2 aligns across 9 bases. The length of the CDR3 is 17 residues. Unmatched junction bases numbered 12, after V lost 1 base and J lost 5 bases. CDR1 is LGHNA, CDR2 YSLEER, per germline. The CDR3 region is CASSQGQVAGGRNEQYF. In nucleotides, the CDR3 is TGCGCCAGCAGCCAAGGGCAGGTGGCGGGAGGGCGCAACGAGCAGTACTTC.

This clonotype was recorded many times. This chain uses TRBV20-1 with TRBJ2-1; the D gene is possibly TRBD1 (6 bases). The V end was cut by 5 bases, the J end by 8 bases, with 19 bases between. CDR1 and CDR2 from the germline V gene are DFQATT and SNEGSKA (reference sequence). The CDR3 consists of 14 residues. The CDR3 DNA reads as TGCAGTGCTCCTGGTACAGGGTCGACCTATGAGCAGTTCTTC. It specifies CSAPGTGSTYEQFF.

The rearrangement uses TRBV6-2 or TRBV6-3 and TRBJ1-2, with D possibly TRBD1 on 6 matching bases. Trimming took off 11 bases at V and 4 bases at J, with 20 bases between the two ends. CDR1 is MNHEY, CDR2 SVGEGT, per germline. The CDR3 runs 14 residues. Written as DNA, the CDR3 is TGTGCCGGCACGGAACTGGACAGACGCTATGGCTACACCTTC. Translation gives CAGTELDRRYGYTF.

This clonotype was recorded at least ten times. The chain uses TRBV5-6 and TRBJ1-2, with D unclear. The germline V gene encodes CDR1 SGHDT and CDR2 YYEEEE. The CDR3 has 15 residues. Trimming took off 0 bases at V and 2 bases at J, with 11 bases between the two ends. The DNA of the CDR3 is TGTGCCAGCAGCTTGGGGATCAGGCAGAACTATGGCTACACCTTC. This translates into CASSLGIRQNYGYTF.

This clonotype was seen ten or more times. The chain employs TRBV7-9 and TRBJ2-7; tentative D call: TRBD2 (7 bases). Germline V lookup: CDR1 SEHNR, CDR2 FQNEAQ (reference sequence). This CDR3 comprises 14 residues. Trimming pared 5 bases from V and 3 bases from J, leaving 14 bases between. In DNA form, the CDR3 reads TGTGCCAGCAGCGCTTACAGGGACTACTACGAGCAGTACTTC. Translating gives CASSAYRDYYEQYF.

This clonotype has ten or more counts. The V call is TRBV29-1, the J call TRBJ2-1; D call uncertain. Per germline, CDR1 SQVTM and CDR2 ANQGSEA. The length of the CDR3 is 12 residues. The germline V and J ends were trimmed by 8 bases and 6 bases, with 14 bases remaining between them. The CDR3 DNA reads TGCAGCACCCGGCCCCGGACCAATGAGCAGTTCTTC. Protein product: CSTRPRTNEQFF.

The sample holds many counts of this clonotype. This chain links TRBV20-1 with TRBJ2-7; D may match TRBD1 or TRBD2 (5 bases each). This CDR3 region has 14 residues. CDR1 and CDR2 (germline): DFQATT, SNEGSKA (reference sequence). Trimming took 3 bases from V and 0 from J, leaving 12 bases between them. The chain's CDR3 is CSASLGTPSYEQYF. The CDR3 region has the DNA TGCAGTGCTAGTCTAGGGACCCCCTCCTACGAGCAGTACTTC.